This T cell receptor beta chain was obtained from a study of T-cell memory formation after mild COVID-19. Losses at the gene ends were 3 bases for V and 5 bases for J; bases not matched to a gene: 4. The CDR3 spans 15 residues. Germline V gives CDR1 SGHVS, CDR2 FNYEAQ. MiXCR was run by TCRdb on the 5' RACE reads, yielding one entry per CDR3 protein. The sample lists about 130,000 distinct CDR3 sequences; approximately 25% were seen once. The receptor was derived from an adult woman who had mild COVID-19 (a few samples of this study predate the infection). Cell type and time point are not known. Sequencing was carried out using PBMCs or a T cell subset sorted from them (not recorded which). The chain couples TRBV7-6 to TRBJ2-3; 11 bases agree with TRBD2. The CDR3 bases are TGTGCCAGCAGCTTTAGCGGGGGGGCCGAAGATACGCAGTATTTT. Translating it yields CASSFSGGAEDTQYF.